This T cell receptor beta chain was sequenced during a study of shared clonotypes between healthy human individuals (dated by TCRdb to 2020 to 2022). Study-wide context: A few men and two women, aged 18 to 49 years, made up the cohort. For each donor, CD4 naive and CD4 memory were each given three plates, CD8 naive was given two plates, and CD8 memory was given one plate. To estimate repertoire size and how much clonotypes are shared between individuals, the study performed deep sequencing of blood TCR repertoires from a few healthy adults. Libraries were prepared and TCR repertoires were sequenced by different laboratories using diverse techniques, in order to increase sequencing depth and limit assay-specific biases. Each donor's leukapheresis produced roughly between about 0.9 and 9.5 billion PBMCs. Here is what the overall study found, with its caveats: Sampling was restricted to blood, and TCR repertoires in tissues likely differ from the TCR repertoires found in blood. Rarefaction of sorted-subset datasets indicated incomplete sequencing despite the large sequencing depth. Estimated clonotype richness was generally larger for naive than for memory subsets. Pairwise subsampling led to the expectation that sequencing depth would affect the degree of clonotype sharing among donors. Clonotypes shared by all four sorted-subset donors showed higher generation probabilities than non-shared clonotypes. The genetic and exposure-history diversity represented was limited by the small number of donors. About 5% of naive CD4, 3.5% of naive CD8, 2.3% of memory CD4, and about 0.4% of memory CD8 clonotypes were shared across a few donors.

Donors were healthy HIV-negative adults with no recently reported acute infections or vaccinations. All donors were Caucasian adults living in Nashville, Tennessee, USA. CD4+ T cells were enriched through magnetic negative selection, after which naive cells were positively selected on CD45RA and the remaining negative fraction served as the memory subset. After blood collection by leukapheresis, PBMCs were isolated using Ficoll-Histopaque density gradient centrifugation and then cryopreserved in the vapor phase of liquid nitrogen. Purity and quantity of every magnetically sorted T cell population were checked by analytical flow cytometry. Genomic DNA was isolated from every sorted fraction and measured by UV absorbance on a Nanodrop 2000c. TCR CDR3 regions were amplified from genomic DNA by multiplex PCR using the deep immunoSEQ assay. Extracted genomic DNA from each cell subset was distributed evenly across all wells of several immunoSEQ 96-well plates, and each plate was treated as a replicate. For sorted subsets, approximately 200 ng of genomic DNA, equivalent to some 30,000 T cell genomes, went into each replicate PCR. Purified libraries were quantified with a Qubit 3.0 fluorometer, sized on a Bioanalyzer 2100, and re-quantified with the KAPA Library Quantification kit. Each immunoSEQ 96-well plate was sequenced on its own single-read 150-cycle Illumina NextSeq 550 flow cell. The paper's data handling went like this. Because the immunoSEQ output included only junctional sequences and no quality scores, the filtering could not be the same as the filtering used for full-length reads. To assign V/J genes and CDR3, sequences were annotated using PyIR, a Python wrapper for IgBLAST v1.9, with IMGT germline references. Reads were filtered out if the reads had weak V/J assignments (E-value above 1e-6), no CDR3, stop codons, out-of-frame junctions, or ambiguous translated residues. V3J clonotypes were defined as sequences sharing an identical inferred V gene, J gene, and CDR3 amino acid sequence. To compute the percentage overlap between repertoires, the number of shared unique clonotypes was divided by the size of the smaller repertoire. RTK rarefaction, the Chao1 estimator, and Recon v2.1 estimates of unobserved clonotypes were used to assess repertoire richness. Generation probabilities for all TCRbeta clonotypes obtained by the gDNA method from four donors were computed using OLGA. The source is immuneACCESS, and TCRdb retained only in-frame sequences with V and J called. Part of the clones is not carried over; for the studies checked, unresolved V genes explain less than half of this, and the remainder is unexplained. That table supplies the V and J calls and clone size; D and trimming were determined from the DNA. The sample table holds 2 million to 2.5 million clones, of which 85% to 95% were seen once. The top ten constitute about 0.37% of the sample.

On this clone: The specificity of this receptor is unknown. One base away there is no much larger clone; base qualities are not given.

The germline V gene (reference sequence) specifies MNHEY as CDR1 and SMNVEV as CDR2. Including the terminal cysteine and phenylalanine, the CDR3 comprises 13 residues. Of all the DNA, just the CDR3 is kept, 39 bases in frame from base 1. V was cut back by 6 bases and J by 4 bases, leaving a gap of 11 bases between them. The V and J segments used are TRBV27 and TRBJ2-3, with the D gene not clear enough to name. This clonotype originated in a man aged 18-30 years in good health. Some clones in this sample may be carry-over from other donors' samples. Sequencing used naive CD4+ T cells from PBMCs. In the paper's terms, the cell subset or site label means: CD45RA+ positively selected. The nucleotide sequence is TGTGCCAGCAGCCCCTGGCCCCCAGATACGCAGTATTTT. This yields the protein CASSPWPPDTQYF.